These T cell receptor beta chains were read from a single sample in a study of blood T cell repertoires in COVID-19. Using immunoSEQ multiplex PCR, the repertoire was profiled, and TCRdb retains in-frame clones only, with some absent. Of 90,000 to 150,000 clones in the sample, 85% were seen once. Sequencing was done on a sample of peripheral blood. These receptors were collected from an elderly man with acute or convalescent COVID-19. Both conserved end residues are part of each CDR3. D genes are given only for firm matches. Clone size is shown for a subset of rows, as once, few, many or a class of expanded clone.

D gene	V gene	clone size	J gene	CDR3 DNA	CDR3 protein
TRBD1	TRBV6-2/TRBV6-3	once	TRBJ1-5	TGTGCCAGCAGCGTAACAGGGGGCGCAGGTCATCAGCCCCAGCATTTT	CASSVTGGAGHQPQHF
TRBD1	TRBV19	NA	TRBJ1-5	TGTGCCAGTAGTGCAGGGGGTCAGTACAATCAGCCCCAGCATTTT	CASSAGGQYNQPQHF
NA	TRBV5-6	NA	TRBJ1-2	TGTGCCAGCAGCCACCCGGAGGTTTCTAACTATGGCTACACCTTC	CASSHPEVSNYGYTF
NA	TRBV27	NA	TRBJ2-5	TGTGCCAGCAGTTTCTCCACAGGCTACCAAGAGACCCAGTACTTC	CASSFSTGYQETQYF
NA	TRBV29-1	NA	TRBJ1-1	TGCAGCGTTGCTGTAGCGACTGAAGCTTTCTTT	CSVAVATEAFF
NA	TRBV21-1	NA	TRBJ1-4	TGTGCCAGCAGCGAGCCCAGGGGCTCGGGTCAGGAAAAACTGTTTTTT	CASSEPRGSGQEKLFF
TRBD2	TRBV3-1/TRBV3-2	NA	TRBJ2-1	TGTGCCAGCAGCCACGGACTAGCGGGGGGCTCCTACAATGAGCAGTTCTTC	CASSHGLAGGSYNEQFF
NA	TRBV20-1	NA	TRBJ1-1	TGCAGTGCTAGAATCGCTGAAGCTTTCTTT	CSARIAEAFF
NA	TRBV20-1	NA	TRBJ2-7	TGCAGTGCCGAGAGGAGTGTCGAGCAGTACTTC	CSAERSVEQYF
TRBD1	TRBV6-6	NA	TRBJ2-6	TGTGCCAGCAGTCGGGGACAGGGGGCGGCTGGGGCCAACGTCCTGACTTTC	CASSRGQGAAGANVLTF
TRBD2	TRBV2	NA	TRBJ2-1	TGTGCCAGCAGCCCAGCCGGGACTACGTACAATGAGCAGTTCTTC	CASSPAGTTYNEQFF
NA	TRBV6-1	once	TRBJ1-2	TGTGCCAGCAGTGAATTCGCCGGGATTAACTATGGCTACACCTTC	CASSEFAGINYGYTF
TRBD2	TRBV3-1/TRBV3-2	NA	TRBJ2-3	TGTGCCAGCAGTCCTTGGAGGGCTAGCGGGAGTGCAGATACGCAGTATTTT	CASSPWRASGSADTQYF
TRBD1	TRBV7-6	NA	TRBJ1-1	TGTGCCAGCAGCGAAGGACAGGTAAACACTGAAGCTTTCTTT	CASSEGQVNTEAFF
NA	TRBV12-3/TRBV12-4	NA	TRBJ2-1	TGTGCCAGCAGTTTAGTCCCGCGGTATGAGCAGTTCTTC	CASSLVPRYEQFF
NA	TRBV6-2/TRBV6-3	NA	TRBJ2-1	TGTGCCAGCAGTTACACAACCTACAATGAGCAGTTCTTC	CASSYTTYNEQFF
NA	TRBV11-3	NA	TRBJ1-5	TGTGCCAGCAGCTTATCCCAAGTAGCCTGGCATTTT	CASSLSQVAWHF
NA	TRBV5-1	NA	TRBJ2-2	TGCGCCAGCAGCCTTACTACGGCCGGGGAGCTGTTTTTT	CASSLTTAGELFF
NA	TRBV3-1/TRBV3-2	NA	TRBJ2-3	TGTGCCAGCAGCCAACGAAGGGGCGCCGCAGATACGCAGTATTTT	CASSQRRGAADTQYF
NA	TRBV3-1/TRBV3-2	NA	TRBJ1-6	TGTGCCAACCGCCCGGAGGGTTCACCCCTCCACTTT	CANRPEGSPLHF
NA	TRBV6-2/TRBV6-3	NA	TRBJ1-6	TGTGCCAGCGGCCGTGACGGGGGGCTTGGTTCACCCCTCCACTTT	CASGRDGGLGSPLHF
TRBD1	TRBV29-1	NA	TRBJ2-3	TGCAGCGTGGGACAGGGCACAGATACGCAGTATTTT	CSVGQGTDTQYF
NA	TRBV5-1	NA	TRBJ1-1	TGCGCCAGCAGCTCCAGGGGAGACTTGAACACTGAAGCTTTCTTT	CASSSRGDLNTEAFF